A selection of T cell receptor beta chains follows, all from one sample in a study of response to subunit inactivated influenza vaccine. One entry per CDR3 protein, called by TCRdb with MiXCR from the RT-PCR reads. Here the sample spans about 800,000 distinct CDR3 sequences, 21% being singletons. The sample consisted of PBMCs from blood, taken approximately 5 days after vaccination. The source is a man aged 50-59 years who received an inactivated influenza vaccine. Both conserved end residues are trimmed from each CDR3.

TRBV5-1	TRBJ2-3	ASSLFGWQDTQY
TRBV18	TRBJ2-3	ASSPARESSQY
TRBV10-1	TRBJ2-2	ASSEGNSRTGELF
TRBV28	TRBJ2-5	ASSLSIFSGQETQY
TRBV12-3/TRBV12-4	TRBJ2-1	ATAQTSGNNEQF
TRBV5-1	TRBJ2-7	ASSSGTGGGSYEQY
TRBV7-8	TRBJ2-5	ASTLRGTGGTQY
TRBV29-1	TRBJ1-1	SVETGGFEAF
TRBV20-1	TRBJ2-5	SPRFRDLETQY
TRBV6-6	TRBJ2-4	ASSPANIQY
TRBV5-1	TRBJ2-5	ASSPGSVETQY
TRBV15	TRBJ2-5	ATSRRGGQGETQY
TRBV5-1	TRBJ2-6	ASSLIARIRGANVLT
TRBV6-2/TRBV6-3	TRBJ2-4	ASSDTEILAKNIQY
TRBV10-3	TRBJ2-7	AISESHRVNEQY
TRBV15	TRBJ2-5	ATSVDQWVQETQY
TRBV6-1	TRBJ1-1	ASSTQTENTEAF